One sample yielded the 7 T cell receptor beta chains listed below, sequenced in a study of T cell responses to AZD1222 COVID-19 vaccine. TCRdb's table, derived via immunoSEQ multiplex PCR, lists solely in-frame clones and lacks some. Of under 170,000 clones in the sample, roughly nine tenths are singletons; the top ten hold 3.3%. Sample: peripheral blood, taken 28 days after the second AZD1222 dose. All receptors derive from an adult who received the AZD1222 COVID-19 vaccine.

The rearrangement joins TRBV3-1 (or the pseudogene TRBV3-2) to TRBJ2-1; D is possibly TRBD1 (6 bases). Per the germline V gene, CDR1 is LGHDT and CDR2 is YNNKEL (reference sequence). There are 16 residues in the CDR3. Trimming cost V 6 bases and J 7 bases, with 22 bases left between them. CDR3 DNA: TGTGCCAGCAGAAGCTCTTCAAGGGCAGGGGCAAATGAGCAGTTCTTC. It yields the protein CASRSSSRAGANEQFF.

This chain connects TRBV9 to TRBJ2-1, with TRBD1 identical over 7 bases. This CDR3 spans 16 amino acids. Germline CDR1 SGDLS, CDR2 YYNGEE. The V segment lost 3 bases and the J segment 9 bases; nucleotides outside the gene matches: 15. The CDR3 here is CASSEGAATFGVEQFF. The DNA for the CDR3 is TGTGCCAGCAGCGAGGGGGCGGCCACTTTCGGAGTTGAGCAGTTCTTC.

This clone was seen just once. The chain uses TRBV19 and TRBJ2-7; D may be TRBD1 or TRBD2 (7 bases each). This CDR3 is built from 16 residues. V lost 1 base to trimming and J lost 0 bases, with 13 bases between them. Germline values: CDR1 LNHDA, CDR2 SQIVND (reference sequence). The CDR3 DNA is TGTGCCAGTAGTATAGGAGGGGGCGGGAGCTCCTACGAGCAGTACTTC. Its protein product is CASSIGGGGSSYEQYF.

The rearrangement joins TRBV10-3 to TRBJ2-1; 9 positions match TRBD2. The CDR3 consists of 13 residues. Trimming cost V 4 bases and J 9 bases; bases outside gene matches: 4. In germline, CDR1 is ENHRY, CDR2 SYGVKD. CDR3: CAISVLAGLEQFF. The CDR3 region has the DNA TGTGCCATCAGTGTACTAGCGGGCCTTGAGCAGTTCTTC.

The chain carries TRBV18 and TRBJ2-2; the D is unclear. The V gene's germline CDR1 is KGHSH and CDR2 LQKENI. There are 15 residues in the CDR3. With 6 bases removed from V and 3 bases from J, the gap between germline ends came to 14 bases. The CDR3 nucleotides are TGTGCCAGCTCTAAATCGGGTGGCGACACCGGGGAGCTGTTTTTT. Translating gives CASSKSGGDTGELFF. Complete variable domain (other parts from reference TRBV18 and TRBJ2-2): NAGVMQNPRHLVRRRGQEARLRCSPMKGHSHVYWYRQLPEEGLKFMVYLQKENIIDESGMPKERFSAEFPKEGPSILRIQQVVRGDSAAYFCASSKSGGDTGELFFGEGSRLTVL.

This chain joins TRBV9 and TRBJ2-2; no clear D. Trimming took off 0 bases at V and 6 bases at J, with 6 bases between the two ends. Germline CDR1 and CDR2: SGDLS and YYNGEE. The CDR3 is 13 residues long. CDR3 nucleotide sequence: TGTGCCAGCAGCGTAGTCTCCGCCGGGGAGCTGTTTTTT. It specifies CASSVVSAGELFF.

V usage is TRBV3-1 (or the pseudogene TRBV3-2) and J usage is TRBJ2-7; tentative D call: TRBD2 (6 bases). CDR1 and CDR2 from the germline V gene are LGHDT and YNNKEL (reference sequence). The CDR3 totals 15 residues. Trimming took off 1 base at V and 5 bases at J, with 15 bases between the two ends. The CDR3 DNA reads as TGTGCCAGCAGCCAAGTAAGGGGAGGAGGTCACGAGCAGTACTTC. Protein product: CASSQVRGGGHEQYF.